This TCR beta chain was profiled in a study of monozygotic twins with inflammatory bowel disease. Study findings and constraints: Background noise in patient repertoires may stem from differing immunosuppressive treatments. Any single strong signal or clonotype tied to IBD lacked support.

As to this clonotype: Its target is not known.

Germline CDR1 and CDR2: DFQATT and SNEGSKA (reference sequence). The CDR3 spans 13 residues. Two nested PCRs, of approximately 16 and 9 cycles, processed TCRalpha and TCRbeta cDNA. TCRdb reworked the 5' RACE reads into one entry per CDR3 protein, no DNA. The sample features roughly 160,000 distinct CDR3 sequences, with roughly 7.4% in its top ten. Source material: blood. This rearrangement joins TRBV20-1 to TRBJ2-1; TCRdb's D call of TRBD1 is untestable without DNA. This sequence originates from a human donor with ulcerative colitis or Crohn's disease, or a healthy co-twin of an affected twin (not recorded which). The CDR3 loop reads CSARAITGGEQFF.